Listed below are T cell receptor beta chains from one sample, sequenced in a study of memory CD4+ T cells and cytomegalovirus serostatus. Method: immunoSEQ multiplex PCR; TCRdb's copy keeps in-frame clones and lacks some. The sample carries tens of thousands of clones, approximately 74% recorded once. The sequencing sample was made of memory CD4+ T cells from blood. These receptors were collected from an adult in good health and CMV-seropositive. Each CDR3 is given with its conserved first and last residue. A D gene is named only where the DNA matches it firmly. Rows may omit the clone size; those that give it use once, few, many or a size class.

-	TRBJ1-4	12	TRBV11-2	-	CASRRTDEKLFF	TGTGCCAGCAGACGGACAGATGAAAAACTGTTTTTT
medium-sized	TRBJ1-2	12	TRBV29-1	-	CSVEKDNYGYTF	TGCAGCGTTGAGAAGGATAACTATGGCTACACCTTC
-	TRBJ1-2	15	TRBV5-4	-	CASSLVGREGYGYTF	TGTGCCAGCAGCTTGGTGGGTCGGGAGGGCTATGGCTACACCTTC
-	TRBJ1-3	15	TRBV15	TRBD1	CATSRDRGLGNTIYF	TGTGCCACCAGCAGAGACAGGGGGCTCGGAAACACCATATATTTT
-	TRBJ2-7	14	TRBV19	-	CASSSGGESYEQYF	TGTGCCAGTAGTTCCGGGGGCGAATCCTACGAGCAGTACTTC
-	TRBJ2-7	15	TRBV5-4	-	CASSPGGGSQTEQYF	TGTGCCAGCAGCCCCGGGGGCGGCTCTCAAACAGAGCAGTACTTC
-	TRBJ1-4	17	TRBV7-9	-	CASSLKGTPGWDEKLFF	TGTGCCAGCAGCTTAAAAGGGACCCCGGGCTGGGACGAAAAACTGTTTTTT
-	TRBJ1-5	13	TRBV7-2	-	CASSLYPRQPQHF	TGTGCCAGCAGCTTATACCCGCGACAGCCCCAGCATTTT
-	TRBJ2-1	15	TRBV11-3	-	CASSLTGSLYNEQFF	TGTGCCAGCAGTTTAACAGGTTCCCTTTACAATGAGCAGTTCTTC
-	TRBJ2-3	15	TRBV10-3	-	CAISGDRSSTDTQYF	TGTGCCATCAGTGGTGACCGAAGTAGCACAGATACGCAGTATTTT
once	TRBJ1-2	14	TRBV9	-	CASSAEGANYGYTF	TGTGCCAGCAGCGCAGAGGGAGCTAACTATGGCTACACCTTC
-	TRBJ1-1	13	TRBV9	-	CASRPGEATEAFF	TGTGCCAGCAGACCAGGGGAAGCGACTGAAGCTTTCTTT
-	TRBJ1-2	17	TRBV4-2	-	CASSQGRQGTTNYGYTF	TGTGCCAGCAGCCAAGGGCGGCAGGGCACCACTAACTATGGCTACACCTTC
-	TRBJ2-5	15	TRBV5-1	TRBD1	CASSLATTGGETQYF	TGCGCCAGCAGCTTGGCAACCACAGGGGGCGAGACCCAGTACTTC
-	TRBJ1-5	15	TRBV19	TRBD1	CASSTRGQSNQPQHF	TGTGCCAGTAGTACGAGGGGACAGTCCAATCAGCCCCAGCATTTT
few	TRBJ2-7	14	TRBV27	-	CASRSEGSSYEQYF	TGTGCCAGCAGATCAGAAGGGAGCTCCTACGAGCAGTACTTC
-	TRBJ1-4	12	TRBV6-6	-	CASSRLQEKLFF	TGTGCCAGCAGTCGGCTACAGGAAAAACTGTTTTTT
-	TRBJ1-6	12	TRBV6-5	-	CASSYRDSPLHF	TGTGCCAGCAGTTACCGGGATTCACCCCTCCACTTT
-	TRBJ1-5	14	TRBV7-8	-	CASSDLGFNQPQHF	TGTGCCAGCAGCGACCTAGGATTCAATCAGCCCCAGCATTTT
few	TRBJ2-7	15	TRBV19	TRBD2	CASTASSGGSYEQYF	TGTGCCAGTACCGCGTCTAGCGGGGGGAGCTACGAGCAGTACTTC
-	TRBJ2-7	15	TRBV9	TRBD1	CASSAPGRTGDEQYF	TGTGCCAGCAGCGCTCCCGGCCGGACAGGGGACGAGCAGTACTTC
-	TRBJ1-2	17	TRBV4-1	TRBD1	CASSRAQSSWDSPGYTF	TGCGCCAGCAGCAGAGCACAATCGTCATGGGACAGCCCGGGCTACACCTTC
-	TRBJ1-5	15	TRBV10-3	-	CAISDSEDSNQPQHF	TGTGCCATCAGTGATAGTGAGGATAGCAATCAGCCCCAGCATTTT
once	TRBJ2-3	15	TRBV10-3	TRBD2	CAIKAQRGDTDTQYF	TGTGCCATCAAGGCCCAGCGGGGGGACACAGATACGCAGTATTTT
-	TRBJ2-1	14	TRBV5-1	-	CASSWASGDNEQFF	TGCGCCAGCAGCTGGGCGAGCGGAGACAATGAGCAGTTCTTC
-	TRBJ2-5	13	TRBV5-1	-	CASSRDPGETQYF	TGCGCCAGCAGTAGAGACCCTGGGGAGACCCAGTACTTC
-	TRBJ1-1	17	TRBV11-2	TRBD1	CASSLLARQGANTEAFF	TGTGCCAGCAGCTTGCTAGCTAGACAGGGGGCGAACACTGAAGCTTTCTTT
few	TRBJ2-5	15	TRBV9	TRBD2	CASSGPGLGEETQYF	TGTGCCAGCAGTGGACCGGGACTAGGTGAAGAGACCCAGTACTTC
once	TRBJ2-4	14	TRBV2	-	CASSEVMEAHIQYF	TGTGCCAGCAGTGAAGTTATGGAGGCTCACATTCAGTACTTC
-	TRBJ2-5	14	TRBV5-4	TRBD1	CASTQGGRQETQYF	TGTGCCAGCACCCAAGGGGGCCGTCAAGAGACCCAGTACTTC
few	TRBJ1-6	16	TRBV18	-	CASSPSKGVENSPLHF	TGTGCCAGCTCACCGTCTAAGGGCGTAGAGAATTCACCCCTCCACTTT
-	TRBJ1-1	16	TRBV5-1	TRBD1	CASSPELETGGTEAFF	TGCGCCAGCAGCCCAGAACTCGAGACAGGGGGGACTGAAGCTTTCTTT
-	TRBJ2-3	14	TRBV7-9	TRBD1	CASSPRDSKDTQYF	TGTGCCAGCAGCCCTCGGGACAGCAAGGACACGCAGTATTTT